This passage covers 21 T cell receptor beta chains from one sample sequenced in a study of a mutant IDH1 vaccine in newly diagnosed glioma. These receptors' antigens are unknown. The repertoire was sequenced with immunoSEQ multiplex PCR; TCRdb's copy has only in-frame clones and lacks some. This table has over 50,000 clones, approximately 84% appearing once. Time point described: week 23, last vaccination. With topical imiquimod, each dose of the vaccine consisted of 300 ug of mutant IDH1 20-mer peptide. The material sequenced was PBMCs, taken from a glioma patient whose treatment included an IDH1 peptide vaccine. Source of these receptors: a man younger than 30 with glioma.

The chain uses TRBV5-4 and TRBJ1-1; maybe TRBD1 (6 bases). The germline V gene encodes CDR1 SGHNT and CDR2 YYREEE (reference sequence). CDR3 length: 13 amino acids. The V end lost 7 bases, the J end lost 3 bases, and 13 bases lay between the germline ends. Here the CDR3 reads CASGGGTYTEAFF. CDR3 DNA: TGTGCCAGCGGGGGGGGCACCTACACTGAAGCTTTCTTT.

The CDR3 sequence is CASSLGGVHNEQFF. The CDR3 DNA reads TGCGCCAGCAGCCTGGGAGGGGTGCACAATGAGCAGTTCTTC. This rearrangement joins TRBV5-1 to TRBJ2-1; 7 nucleotides align to TRBD2. The length of the CDR3 is 14 residues. The germline V gene has CDR1 SGHRS and CDR2 YFSETQ. J gave up 5 bases and V 4 bases, and 6 bases lay outside the gene matches.

The CDR3 DNA reads as TGTGCCAGCAGTGCCCCGGGCCTGACTTTTTCGAACACCGGGGAGCTGTTTTTT. This codes for CASSAPGLTFSNTGELFF. The V call is TRBV25-1, the J call TRBJ2-2, with D hard to call. V was pared by 4 bases and J by 0 bases, with 18 bases between. This CDR3 has 18 amino acids. CDR1 is MGHDK and CDR2 is SYGVNS in the germline V gene.

The chain links TRBV15 to TRBJ2-4, with D possibly being TRBD2 (5 bases). Per the germline V gene, CDR1 is LNHNV and CDR2 is YYDKDF (reference sequence). V was cut by 1 base and J by 8 bases, with 15 bases left in between. The CDR3 totals 15 residues. CDR3 region: CATSRGGGKGYIQYF. CDR3 nucleotide sequence: TGTGCCACCAGCAGAGGTGGAGGAAAGGGTTACATTCAGTACTTC.

In its sample, this clone was seen a few times. The gene calls are TRBV19 and TRBJ1-6; D is perhaps TRBD1 (6 bases). The germline V and J ends were trimmed by 5 bases and 7 bases, with 15 bases remaining between them. The CDR3 consists of 15 residues. Per the germline V gene, CDR1 is LNHDA and CDR2 is SQIVND (reference sequence). CDR3 in amino acids: CASSQSTGSNSPLHF. The CDR3 bases are TGTGCCAGTAGTCAATCGACAGGCAGCAATTCACCCCTCCACTTT.

The chain couples TRBV6-6 to TRBJ1-2, with D possibly matching TRBD1 (5 bases). Looked up from germline, CDR1 is MNHNY and CDR2 is SVGAGI (reference sequence). The length of the CDR3 is 14 residues. V gave up 4 bases and J gave up 2 bases, with 11 bases separating them. The CDR3 DNA sequence: TGTGCCAGCAGTTCAGGGCTTGCGAACTATGGCTACACCTTC. Its protein is CASSSGLANYGYTF.

The chain has TRBV4-3 and TRBJ2-3, with 7 bases matching TRBD1. Germline CDR1 and CDR2: LGHNA and YSLEER. The CDR3 spans 13 residues. Trimming removed 0 bases from V and 10 bases from J; junction bases left unmatched: 4. The CDR3 DNA reads TGCGCCAGCAGCCAAGAGGGACAGCAGGCGCAGTATTTT. Protein product: CASSQEGQQAQYF.

This clone occurred a few times. The rearrangement uses TRBV30 and TRBJ1-2; TRBD1 might be the D (6 bases). With 2 bases removed from V and 7 bases from J, the gap between germline ends came to 17 bases. The CDR3 is 14 amino acids. Germline V gives CDR1 GTSNPN, CDR2 SVGIG (reference sequence). CDR3 region: CAWSRDTRRGGYTF. In DNA form, the CDR3 reads TGTGCCTGGAGTAGGGACACTCGTCGGGGTGGCTACACCTTC. The full variable domain, with the rest looked up from reference TRBV30 and TRBJ1-2, is SQTIHQWPATLVQPVGSPLSLECTVEGTSNPNLYWYRQAAGRGLQLLFYSVGIGQISSEVPQNLSASRPQDRQFILSSKKLLLSDSGFYLCAWSRDTRRGGYTFGSGTRLTVV.

This rearrangement joins TRBV7-3 to TRBJ1-1; no clear D gene. The CDR3 totals 13 residues. The V gene's germline CDR1 is SGHTA and CDR2 FQGTGA. Trimming removed 5 bases at V and 0 bases at J, with 7 bases between. The CDR3 sequence is CASSPRLNTEAFF. CDR3 DNA sequence: TGTGCCAGCAGCCCCCGCTTGAACACTGAAGCTTTCTTT. Together with reference TRBV7-3 and TRBJ1-1, the CDR3 gives the full variable domain: GAGVSQTPSNKVTEKGKYVELRCDPISGHTALYWYRQSLGQGPEFLIYFQGTGAADDSGLPNDRFFAVRPEGSVSTLKIQRTERGDSAVYLCASSPRLNTEAFFGQGTRLTVV.

This clone was observed a few times. V is TRBV7-2 and J is TRBJ1-2; maybe TRBD1 (5 bases). V gave up 4 bases and J gave up 5 bases, with 8 bases separating them. CDR1 is SGHTA and CDR2 is FQGNSA in the germline V gene. The CDR3 spans 12 residues. CDR3 coding DNA: TGTGCCAGCAGCTCTGGGGGATATGGCTACACCTTC. Translated: CASSSGGYGYTF.

V is TRBV19 and J is TRBJ1-1, with a possible D match to TRBD1 (5 bases). The V end was cut by 8 bases, the J end by 11 bases, with 24 bases between. This CDR3 region has 14 residues. CDR1 and CDR2 (germline): LNHDA, SQIVND (reference sequence). The CDR3 sequence: CASGADFFGSRAFF. The CDR3 bases are TGTGCCAGTGGGGCGGACTTTTTCGGGTCCCGGGCTTTCTTT.

The V and J genes are TRBV18 and TRBJ1-4; 10 positions agree with TRBD1. Germline CDR1 reads KGHSH; CDR2 reads LQKENI. The V gene end was trimmed by 1 base and the J gene end by 4 bases; junction bases not matched to a gene: 3. The CDR3 is 16 amino acids. CDR3 DNA: TGTGCCAGCTCACCACAGACAGGGGGCGTTAATGAAAAACTGTTTTTT. It yields the protein CASSPQTGGVNEKLFF.

This clone was observed once. The V and J genes are TRBV15 and TRBJ2-1; no firm D call. The ends were cut back, 6 bases at V and 4 bases at J, with 10 bases in the middle. This CDR3 comprises 13 residues. Germline CDR1 reads LNHNV; CDR2 reads YYDKDF (reference sequence). This CDR3 is CATRASVYNEQFF. The CDR3 DNA reads TGTGCCACCAGGGCCAGCGTATACAATGAGCAGTTCTTC.

The chain employs TRBV25-1 and TRBJ1-1, with 8 positions matching TRBD1. CDR3 size: 15 residues. Germline V CDR1 and CDR2: MGHDK, SYGVNS. Trimming cost V 3 bases and J 0 bases; bases outside gene matches: 3. CDR3 DNA: TGTGCCAGCAGTGAGGGGACAGGATTGAACACTGAAGCTTTCTTT. This sequence encodes CASSEGTGLNTEAFF.

The CDR3 DNA sequence: TGCGCCAGCAGCGGTGGACTAGCGGGGGGTACGCAGTTCTTC. Protein product: CASSGGLAGGTQFF. The gene calls are TRBV5-1 and TRBJ2-1; TRBD2 aligns across 14 bases. This CDR3 spans 14 amino acids. Germline V gives CDR1 SGHRS, CDR2 YFSETQ. V was pared by 4 bases and J by 12 bases, with 6 bases of the junction left unmatched.

CDR3 in DNA: TGTGCCAGCTCACCAAAGCGCGGACAGGGGGAAGAGCAGTACTTC. It yields the protein CASSPKRGQGEEQYF. The J gene is TRBJ2-7, the V gene TRBV18; 10 positions agree with TRBD1. Germline-derived CDR1 and CDR2 are KGHSH and LQKENI. The CDR3 is made up of 15 amino acids. Trimming cost V 2 bases and J 7 bases; bases outside gene matches: 8.

The chain is built from TRBV4-1 and TRBJ1-4; D gene ambiguous. Germline CDR1 MGHRA, CDR2 YSYEKL. The germline V and J ends were trimmed by 2 bases and 4 bases, with 20 bases remaining between them. The CDR3 spans 18 residues. CDR3 bases: TGCGCCAGCAGCCAATACGCGGCGCGAGTGACCGGTAATGAAAAACTGTTTTTT. Its translation: CASSQYAARVTGNEKLFF.

This clone has just a few counts. The V call is TRBV5-1, the J call TRBJ2-7, with 10 positions matching TRBD2. Germline V gene data show CDR1 as SGHRS and CDR2 as YFSETQ. The CDR3 has 17 amino acids. With 4 bases clipped from V and 0 bases from J, the junction kept 10 bases outside the gene matches. CDR3 residues: CASSRGPSGGSSYEQYF. The CDR3, as DNA: TGCGCCAGCAGCCGAGGCCCTAGCGGGGGAAGCTCCTACGAGCAGTACTTC.

The V and J genes are TRBV2 and TRBJ1-3; TRBD1 might be the D (6 bases). Trimming left V 5 bases short and J 2 bases short, with 13 bases between. Looked up from germline, CDR1 is SNHLY and CDR2 is FYNNEI. This CDR3 spans 15 amino acids. The CDR3 loop is CASSPLTGPGNTIYF. In DNA, the CDR3 is TGTGCCAGCAGTCCCCTTACAGGGCCTGGAAACACCATATATTTT.

This clone was seen only once. The chain carries TRBV7-9 and TRBJ1-3; the match to TRBD1 covers 7 bases. Germline V gene sequence: CDR1 SEHNR, CDR2 FQNEAQ (reference sequence). This CDR3 has 18 residues. J was trimmed by 0 bases and V by 4 bases; bases with no gene match: 12. In DNA form, the CDR3 reads TGTGCCAGCAGCTCTTCGTTCGGGACAGACTACTCTGGAAACACCATATATTTT. Translation gives CASSSSFGTDYSGNTIYF.

The rearrangement links TRBV5-6 to TRBJ2-7, with D perhaps matching TRBD1 (5 bases). The CDR3 has 16 residues. Trimming pared 1 base from V and 0 bases from J, leaving 14 bases between. Germline CDR1 reads SGHDT; CDR2 reads YYEEEE. The CDR3 reads CASSLLLGQSSYEQYF. Written as DNA, the CDR3 is TGTGCCAGCAGCTTGTTACTCGGACAAAGCTCCTACGAGCAGTACTTC.